Below are 9 T cell receptor beta chains sequenced from a single sample in a study of shared clonotypes between healthy human individuals. Positively selected for CCR7, the CD45RO-negative cells used as naive CD8 cells excluded terminally differentiated effector memory CD45RA+ cells. The data were produced by immunoSEQ multiplex PCR, yet TCRdb's version contains in-frame clones alone and is incomplete. The sample lists around 580,000 clones, 95% to 98% occurring once. The specimen sequenced was naive CD8+ T cells sorted from blood. Receptors were obtained from a man younger than 40 in good health.

This clone was observed once. This chain links TRBV4-1 with TRBJ2-7; tentative D call: TRBD1 (5 bases). The germline V and J ends were trimmed by 3 bases and 4 bases, with 13 bases remaining between them. This CDR3 contains 14 residues. CDR1 and CDR2 from the germline V gene are MGHRA and YSYEKL. For the CDR3, the DNA is TGCGCCAGCAGCCACAGGGTCTTGGGATACGAGCAGTACTTC. The encoded protein is CASSHRVLGYEQYF.

In its sample, this clone was seen once. CDR3 sequence reads: CASSQGTSSYEQYF. CDR3 nucleotides: TGCGCCAGCAGCCAAGGGACTAGCTCTTACGAGCAGTACTTC. The V call is TRBV4-1, the J call TRBJ2-7; 8 bases fit TRBD2. J gave up 4 bases and V 1 base, and 3 bases lay outside the gene matches. Germline V CDR1 and CDR2: MGHRA, YSYEKL. The CDR3 is 14 residues long.

The chain has TRBV7-9 and TRBJ2-7; 10 bases line up with TRBD2. The V gene end was trimmed by 5 bases and the J gene end by 4 bases; junction bases not matched to a gene: 2. Per the germline V gene, CDR1 is SEHNR and CDR2 is FQNEAQ (reference sequence). CDR3 size: 13 residues. The CDR3 here is CASSASGSYEQYF. As DNA, the CDR3 is TGTGCCAGCAGCGCTAGCGGGAGTTACGAGCAGTACTTC.

The V call is TRBV6-5, the J call TRBJ1-2, with a possible D match to TRBD1 (6 bases). The germline V gene encodes CDR1 MNHEY and CDR2 SVGAGI. The V gene lost 6 bases and the J gene lost 4 bases, with 18 bases spanning the gap. This CDR3 spans 15 amino acids. CDR3 residues: CASSPGRGLVYGYTF. CDR3 sequence (DNA): TGTGCCAGCAGCCCCGGCCGGGGGCTCGTCTATGGCTACACCTTC.

The V call is TRBV10-2, the J call TRBJ2-5; 10 nucleotides line up with TRBD2. This CDR3 contains 16 residues. V lost 5 bases, J lost 5 bases, and 11 bases stayed unmatched. Germline values: CDR1 WSHSY, CDR2 SAAADI. The CDR3 loop reads CASSRLAGVFEETQYF. CDR3 DNA sequence: TGCGCCAGCAGTAGGCTAGCGGGAGTTTTTGAGGAGACCCAGTACTTC.

The V and J genes are TRBV4-1 and TRBJ1-1, with no clear D. CDR1 and CDR2 from the germline V gene are MGHRA and YSYEKL. Trimming removed 0 bases at V and 1 base at J, with 9 bases between. The CDR3 sequence is 15 residues long. CDR3 nucleotide sequence: TGCGCCAGCAGCCAAGAGGGGTTGGGGAACACTGAAGCTTTCTTT. Its protein is CASSQEGLGNTEAFF.

The V call is TRBV9, the J call TRBJ2-3; 9 bases map to TRBD2. The V gene's germline CDR1 is SGDLS and CDR2 YYNGEE. The CDR3 sequence is 16 residues long. The V segment lost 2 bases and the J segment 2 bases; nucleotides outside the gene matches: 6. The CDR3 DNA reads as TGTGCCAGCAGCGTGGGACTAGCCGTGGTCACAGATACGCAGTATTTT. It codes for CASSVGLAVVTDTQYF.

The chain employs TRBV5-1 and TRBJ2-1; 11 positions agree with TRBD2. CDR1 is SGHRS and CDR2 is YFSETQ in the germline V gene. Trimming took 3 bases from V and 7 from J; bases not matched to a gene: 15. The CDR3 loop spans 18 amino acids. CDR3 in DNA: TGCGCCAGCAGCTCGGGACTAGCGGTCCCCCATACGCGGAATGAGCAGTTCTTC. Translated: CASSSGLAVPHTRNEQFF.

CDR3 region: CSVETVEKAYEQYF. The CDR3 region has the DNA TGCAGCGTTGAAACAGTTGAGAAGGCCTACGAGCAGTACTTC. The V gene is TRBV29-1, the J gene TRBJ2-7; D is ambiguous. The CDR3 consists of 14 residues. Germline V gene data show CDR1 as SQVTM and CDR2 as ANQGSEA. V lost 2 bases and J lost 2, with 13 bases in between.